This is a list of T cell receptor beta chains from one sample in a study of spatial heterogeneity in lung cancer. TCRdb ran MiXCR on the 5' RACE reads and lists one entry per CDR3 protein. The sample includes more than 35,000 distinct CDR3 sequences, less than 5.5% of them seen just once. Sequencing used PBMCs, obtained at surgery. Receptors were obtained from a female donor with early-stage non-small cell lung cancer. The CDR3 runs from the conserved cysteine through the conserved F or W. Fields, in order: clone size, CDR3 length, J gene, D gene, V gene, CDR3 DNA, CDR3 protein. D genes are given only for firm matches. Rows may omit the clone size; those that give it use once, few, many or a size class.

clone_size: many
cdr3_length: 12
j_call: TRBJ2-7
d_call: NA
v_call: TRBV30
cdr3_nt: TGTGCCTGGAACGGGCAGGGTGGTGAGCAGTACTTC
cdr3_aa: CAWNGQGGEQYF

clone_size: few
cdr3_length: 15
j_call: TRBJ1-2
d_call: TRBD1
v_call: TRBV7-9
cdr3_nt: TGTGCCAGCAGCTTGCGACAGGGGGAGACCTATGGCTACACCTTC
cdr3_aa: CASSLRQGETYGYTF

clone_size: many
cdr3_length: 16
j_call: TRBJ2-1
d_call: TRBD1
v_call: TRBV20-1
cdr3_nt: TGCAGTGCTAGAGACCCCCGGGACAGGGGGAGCGGTGAGCAGTTCTTC
cdr3_aa: CSARDPRDRGSGEQFF

clone_size: many
cdr3_length: 20
j_call: TRBJ2-1
d_call: TRBD2
v_call: TRBV3-1
cdr3_nt: TGTGCCAGCAGCAGACAGACAGACCTGACTAGCGGGGGTTCCTACAATGAGCAGTTCTTC
cdr3_aa: CASSRQTDLTSGGSYNEQFF

clone_size: many
cdr3_length: 13
j_call: TRBJ2-5
d_call: NA
v_call: TRBV7-8
cdr3_nt: TGTGCCAGCAGCTTAGGGGTTCTGGAGACCCAGTACTTC
cdr3_aa: CASSLGVLETQYF

clone_size: many
cdr3_length: 16
j_call: TRBJ2-6
d_call: NA
v_call: TRBV5-1
cdr3_nt: TGCGCCAGCAGCTTGGTCGAGGGCTCTGGGGCCAACGTCCTGACTTTC
cdr3_aa: CASSLVEGSGANVLTF

clone_size: many
cdr3_length: 14
j_call: TRBJ2-1
d_call: NA
v_call: TRBV7-8
cdr3_nt: TGTGCCAGCAGCTGGCTGAAGCGGCGCAATGAGCAGTTCTTC
cdr3_aa: CASSWLKRRNEQFF

clone_size: many
cdr3_length: 15
j_call: TRBJ2-7
d_call: NA
v_call: TRBV5-1
cdr3_nt: TGCGCCAGCAGCTTACTGACGGGGCCCTCCTACGAGCAGTACTTC
cdr3_aa: CASSLLTGPSYEQYF

clone_size: many
cdr3_length: 12
j_call: TRBJ1-2
d_call: TRBD1
v_call: TRBV15
cdr3_nt: TGTGCCACCAGCAGACTACAGGGGAGGTACACCTTC
cdr3_aa: CATSRLQGRYTF

clone_size: many
cdr3_length: 17
j_call: TRBJ2-4
d_call: NA
v_call: TRBV4-1
cdr3_nt: TGCGCCAGCAGCCAAGTGGGCGGCCCCCGAGGCAAAAACATTCAGTACTTC
cdr3_aa: CASSQVGGPRGKNIQYF

clone_size: many
cdr3_length: 14
j_call: TRBJ1-6
d_call: NA
v_call: TRBV7-9
cdr3_nt: TGTGCCAGCAGCTTAGAGGGGATGGGATCACCCCTCGACTTT
cdr3_aa: CASSLEGMGSPLDF

clone_size: many
cdr3_length: 14
j_call: TRBJ2-7
d_call: NA
v_call: TRBV10-3
cdr3_nt: TGTGCCATCAGTGTCGATCGGCTAGCCTACGAGCAGTACTTC
cdr3_aa: CAISVDRLAYEQYF

clone_size: NA
cdr3_length: 14
j_call: TRBJ2-7
d_call: TRBD2
v_call: TRBV28
cdr3_nt: TGTGCCAGCAGCCCCGGGGGGAGCTTTTACGAGCAGTACTTC
cdr3_aa: CASSPGGSFYEQYF

clone_size: few
cdr3_length: 14
j_call: TRBJ2-7
d_call: NA
v_call: TRBV6-1
cdr3_nt: TGTGCCAGCAGTGAACACAGGCAGCCTCACGAGCAGTACTTC
cdr3_aa: CASSEHRQPHEQYF

clone_size: many
cdr3_length: 11
j_call: TRBJ2-1
d_call: NA
v_call: TRBV30
cdr3_nt: TGTGCCTGGAGTTGGGGGCTTGAGCAGTTCTTC
cdr3_aa: CAWSWGLEQFF

clone_size: few
cdr3_length: 15
j_call: TRBJ2-2
d_call: TRBD2
v_call: TRBV12-3/TRBV12-4
cdr3_nt: TGTGCCAGCAGTTTTCGGGAGGGCGGCACCGGGGAGCTGTTTTTT
cdr3_aa: CASSFREGGTGELFF

clone_size: many
cdr3_length: 15
j_call: TRBJ2-7
d_call: TRBD1
v_call: TRBV12-3/TRBV12-4
cdr3_nt: TGTGCCAGCAGTTCGACGTACAGGGGCGGGTACGAGCAGTACTTC
cdr3_aa: CASSSTYRGGYEQYF

clone_size: NA
cdr3_length: 16
j_call: TRBJ2-1
d_call: NA
v_call: TRBV6-5
cdr3_nt: TGTGCCAGCCGTCCTACAGGAGCGGCCTCCTACAATGAGCAGTTCTTC
cdr3_aa: CASRPTGAASYNEQFF

clone_size: many
cdr3_length: 14
j_call: TRBJ1-1
d_call: NA
v_call: TRBV3-1
cdr3_nt: TGTGCCAGCAGCCACGGGGGAATGGGAACTGAAGCTTTCTTT
cdr3_aa: CASSHGGMGTEAFF

clone_size: many
cdr3_length: 14
j_call: TRBJ1-1
d_call: NA
v_call: TRBV3-1
cdr3_nt: TGTGCCAGCAGCCAAGAGGGGGTAACGACTGAAGCTTTCTTT
cdr3_aa: CASSQEGVTTEAFF

clone_size: few
cdr3_length: 11
j_call: TRBJ2-5
d_call: NA
v_call: TRBV5-3
cdr3_nt: TGTGCCCGACGGAGTAGGGAGACCCAGTACTTC
cdr3_aa: CARRSRETQYF

clone_size: many
cdr3_length: 12
j_call: TRBJ2-5
d_call: NA
v_call: TRBV20-1
cdr3_nt: TGCAGTGCCTACAAAAACCAAGAGACCCAGTACTTC
cdr3_aa: CSAYKNQETQYF

clone_size: many
cdr3_length: 13
j_call: TRBJ2-7
d_call: NA
v_call: TRBV7-8
cdr3_nt: TGTGCCAGCAGCTTAGTAGTCGCTTACGAGCAGTACTTC
cdr3_aa: CASSLVVAYEQYF

clone_size: once
cdr3_length: 14
j_call: TRBJ2-7
d_call: NA
v_call: TRBV2
cdr3_nt: TGTGCCAGCAGGCCTCCGACCGACGGCTACGAGCAGTACTTC
cdr3_aa: CASRPPTDGYEQYF

clone_size: NA
cdr3_length: 18
j_call: TRBJ2-7
d_call: NA
v_call: TRBV20-1
cdr3_nt: TGCAGTGCACCGAGGCTCCCGCAAATGTCCTTACCATCCTACGAGCAGTACTTC
cdr3_aa: CSAPRLPQMSLPSYEQYF

clone_size: many
cdr3_length: 12
j_call: TRBJ1-2
d_call: NA
v_call: TRBV12-3/TRBV12-4
cdr3_nt: TGTGCCAGCAGTTTTTTCTCTGGACAGACCGCCTTC
cdr3_aa: CASSFFSGQTAF

clone_size: many
cdr3_length: 15
j_call: TRBJ1-1
d_call: NA
v_call: TRBV20-1
cdr3_nt: TGCAGTGCTAGAGATATTGTCCAGGGAAGCGCTGAAGCTTTCTTT
cdr3_aa: CSARDIVQGSAEAFF

clone_size: NA
cdr3_length: 19
j_call: TRBJ2-1
d_call: TRBD2
v_call: TRBV6-2/TRBV6-3
cdr3_nt: TGTGCCAGCAGTTACACGCTTAGAACTTGGGGGGGACCAAACAATGAGCAGTTCTTC
cdr3_aa: CASSYTLRTWGGPNNEQFF

clone_size: many
cdr3_length: 12
j_call: TRBJ1-1
d_call: NA
v_call: TRBV19
cdr3_nt: TGTGCCAGTAGTCCTCCTGGAGATGAAGCTTTCTTT
cdr3_aa: CASSPPGDEAFF

clone_size: NA
cdr3_length: 13
j_call: TRBJ2-7
d_call: NA
v_call: TRBV9
cdr3_nt: TGTGCCAGCAGCGTAGGCCAGGCGGGTGAGCAGTACTTC
cdr3_aa: CASSVGQAGEQYF

clone_size: NA
cdr3_length: 14
j_call: TRBJ1-5
d_call: NA
v_call: TRBV6-1
cdr3_nt: TGTGCCAGCAGCCGGACAGCCTTAAATCAGCCCCAGCATTTT
cdr3_aa: CASSRTALNQPQHF

clone_size: many
cdr3_length: 12
j_call: TRBJ2-4
d_call: NA
v_call: TRBV5-1
cdr3_nt: TGCGCCAGCAGCTTGAACTCCGACATTCAGTACTTC
cdr3_aa: CASSLNSDIQYF

clone_size: many
cdr3_length: 14
j_call: TRBJ1-1
d_call: NA
v_call: TRBV14
cdr3_nt: TGTGCCAGCAGCCAATCTCGGGTCGGCACTGAAGCTTTCTTT
cdr3_aa: CASSQSRVGTEAFF

clone_size: many
cdr3_length: 15
j_call: TRBJ2-1
d_call: TRBD2
v_call: TRBV7-2
cdr3_nt: TGTGCCAGCAGCGGCCGGACTAGCGGGAGTTATGAGCAGTTCTTC
cdr3_aa: CASSGRTSGSYEQFF

clone_size: many
cdr3_length: 15
j_call: TRBJ1-2
d_call: NA
v_call: TRBV9
cdr3_nt: TGTGCCAGCAGCGTAGAGGCCAGCTCTAACTATGGCTACACCTTC
cdr3_aa: CASSVEASSNYGYTF

clone_size: many
cdr3_length: 10
j_call: TRBJ2-7
d_call: NA
v_call: TRBV29-1
cdr3_nt: TGCAGCGTTGCCGGGGACGAGCAGTACTTC
cdr3_aa: CSVAGDEQYF

clone_size: many
cdr3_length: 14
j_call: TRBJ2-5
d_call: NA
v_call: TRBV29-1
cdr3_nt: TGCAGCGTTGAAAGAATCCGGGGGATAGAGACCCAGTACTTC
cdr3_aa: CSVERIRGIETQYF

clone_size: many
cdr3_length: 15
j_call: TRBJ1-1
d_call: NA
v_call: TRBV3-1
cdr3_nt: TGTGCCAGCAGCCAAGAGGGGGGGCCCGGCGTCGAAGCTTTCTTT
cdr3_aa: CASSQEGGPGVEAFF

clone_size: many
cdr3_length: 16
j_call: TRBJ2-6
d_call: TRBD2
v_call: TRBV20-1
cdr3_nt: TGCAGTGCTAGCACTAGCGGCAACTCTGGGGCCAACGTCCTGACTTTC
cdr3_aa: CSASTSGNSGANVLTF

clone_size: NA
cdr3_length: 15
j_call: TRBJ1-2
d_call: NA
v_call: TRBV27
cdr3_nt: TGTGCCAGCAGTTTAAAAGGTCAGGGTGGCTATGGCTACACCTTC
cdr3_aa: CASSLKGQGGYGYTF

clone_size: once
cdr3_length: 13
j_call: TRBJ1-2
d_call: TRBD1
v_call: TRBV20-1
cdr3_nt: TGCAGTGCTGACCGGGACAGCATATATGACTACACCTTC
cdr3_aa: CSADRDSIYDYTF

clone_size: many
cdr3_length: 16
j_call: TRBJ1-2
d_call: NA
v_call: TRBV4-2
cdr3_nt: TGTGCCAGCAGGAAGGGGGACACTTCTTTTAACTATGGCTACACCTTC
cdr3_aa: CASRKGDTSFNYGYTF

clone_size: many
cdr3_length: 17
j_call: TRBJ2-3
d_call: TRBD2
v_call: TRBV28
cdr3_nt: TGTGCCAGCAGGCCCCTAGCGGGAGGGCGGGCGGCAGATACGCAGTATTTT
cdr3_aa: CASRPLAGGRAADTQYF

clone_size: many
cdr3_length: 14
j_call: TRBJ2-7
d_call: NA
v_call: TRBV7-2
cdr3_nt: TGTGCCAGCAGCCGGAAACCCTGGGGCTACGAGCAGTACTTC
cdr3_aa: CASSRKPWGYEQYF

clone_size: many
cdr3_length: 15
j_call: TRBJ2-5
d_call: TRBD1
v_call: TRBV7-2
cdr3_nt: TGTGCCAGCAGCCCTGGCGGACAGGCGAGAGAGACCCAGTACTTC
cdr3_aa: CASSPGGQARETQYF